This TCR beta chain was retrieved from a study of CD8+CD57+ T cells in acquired aplastic anemia. Genomic DNA constituted the template upon which TCR beta VDJ and CDR3 profiling was performed. MiXCR, applied by TCRdb to the reads, yields one record per CDR3 protein. This table has under 250,000 distinct CDR3 sequences, 50% to 70% appearing once. This clonotype was recorded a few times. The CDR3 has 11 residues. Between the trimmed V and J ends, which lost 2 bases and 4 bases, there was a span of 3 bases. Germline V gene lookup returns CDR1 LGHNT and CDR2 FRNRAP. All patients picked for sequencing had shown, by flow cytometry, an expansion of CD8+CD57+ cells.

Specimen: sorted CD4+, CD8+, or CD8+CD57+ T cells (not recorded which) from PBMCs. The receptor was derived from a human donor with aplastic anemia. The V and J genes are TRBV12-5 and TRBJ2-7, with no clear D. The CDR3 is CASGLNYEQYF. The CDR3 DNA reads TGTGCTAGTGGTTTGAATTACGAGCAGTACTTC.